Each of the 8 T cell receptor beta chains below was sequenced from the same sample in a study of metastatic and nonmetastatic thyroid tumors. Thyroid surgery took place with no prior treatment in any patient. TCRdb ran MiXCR on the PCR reads. The repertoire holds approximately 15,000 clones, roughly a fifth seen once, with 21% in the top ten. The sequencing input was adjacent normal tissue. These receptors were obtained from a female donor with papillary thyroid cancer or a benign thyroid nodule (not recorded which). Some clones in this sample may be carry-over from other donors' samples.

J is TRBJ1-1 and V is TRBV11-2; no reliable D call. This CDR3 is built from 14 residues. Germline lookup yields CDR1 SGHAT and CDR2 FQNNGV. Trimming removed 7 bases at V and 5 bases at J, with 17 bases between. In nucleotides, the CDR3 is TGTGCCAGCATGGATTACACTTCTGTGACTGAAGCTTTCTTT. Translation gives CASMDYTSVTEAFF.

This clone showed up just a few times. In DNA form, the CDR3 reads TGTGCCAGCAGGCCGGGACAGGAGAATGAGCAGTTCTTC. It codes for CASRPGQENEQFF. The chain uses TRBV6-1 and TRBJ2-1; 8 bases fit TRBD1. The CDR3 spans 13 residues. The trim removed 6 bases at V and 7 bases at J, leaving 5 bases unmatched. Germline CDR1 reads MNHNS; CDR2 reads SASEGT.

This clone was seen more than once but under ten times. The J gene is TRBJ1-1, the V gene TRBV6-1; D remains unclear. V was trimmed by 8 bases and J by 1 base, leaving 14 bases between them. Germline V CDR1 and CDR2: MNHNS, SASEGT. CDR3 size: 14 residues. As DNA, the CDR3 is TGTGCCAGCTCCCTCCATGGACGGAACACTGAAGCTTTCTTT. Translation gives CASSLHGRNTEAFF.

This chain joins TRBV11-1 and TRBJ2-1; D may correspond to TRBD1 or TRBD2 (6 bases each). The CDR3 covers 13 residues. CDR1 and CDR2 from the germline V gene are SGHAT and FQDESV (reference sequence). Trimming stripped 6 bases from V and 7 bases from J, with 13 bases between. The CDR3 DNA reads as TGTGCCAGCAGAGCTCAGGGGAGGAATGAGCAGTTCTTC. This translates into CASRAQGRNEQFF.

This clone was seen a few times. The junction departs from the called germline gene at one end, perhaps through a read error. The chain links TRBV12-3 or TRBV12-4 to TRBJ2-7; D is ambiguous. This CDR3 comprises 12 residues. CDR3 DNA sequence: TGTTCCAGCAGTCTTGGTCAGCTAGTACTGTTCTTC. Translation: CSSSLGQLVLFF.

The chain is built from TRBV7-7 and TRBJ2-7; D not certain. The CDR3 contains 15 residues. Trimming shortened V by 5 bases and J by 0 bases, and 14 bases separated the two germline ends. Germline CDR1 is SSHAT and CDR2 is FNYEAQ (reference sequence). CDR3 DNA: TGTGCCAGCAGCGAAGGTGTTTCCATCTCCTACGAGCAGTACTTC. The encoded protein is CASSEGVSISYEQYF.

The chain combines TRBV20-1 with TRBJ1-1, with 11 bases that match TRBD1. Germline values: CDR1 DFQATT, CDR2 SNEGSKA (reference sequence). This CDR3 contains 15 residues. With 1 base clipped from V and 0 bases from J, the junction kept 1 base outside the gene matches. The CDR3 region has the DNA TGCAGTGCTAGAGGGACAGGGGGCTTGAACACTGAAGCTTTCTTT. This encodes CSARGTGGLNTEAFF.

CDR3 sequence (DNA): TGTGCCACCAGCAGAGACCGATCCCGGGCTCGAGAGACCCAGTACTTC. It specifies CATSRDRSRARETQYF. The chain links TRBV15 to TRBJ2-5; D is uncertain. There are 16 residues in the CDR3. Trimming removed 0 bases at V and 4 bases at J, with 15 bases between. Germline CDR1 is LNHNV and CDR2 is YYDKDF (reference sequence). Variable domain in full (rest from reference TRBV15 and TRBJ2-5): DAMVIQNPRYQVTQFGKPVTLSCSQTLNHNVMYWYQQKSSQAPKLLFHYYDKDFNNEADTPDNFQSRRPNTSFCFLDIRSPGLGDTAMYLCATSRDRSRARETQYFGPGTRLLVL.